Presented here are 23 T cell receptor beta chains from one specimen sequenced in a study of beta chain features in type 1 diabetes. Findings and caveats of the study: TCRB CDR3s from Type 1 diabetes patients were moderately but significantly shorter in all four CD4+ subsets.

Sequencing targeted expressed TCRB transcripts, as all isolated RNA had been reverse transcribed. Using immunoSEQ multiplex PCR, the repertoire was profiled, and TCRdb retains in-frame clones only, with some absent. The sample consists of around 690,000 clones, roughly 12% of them appearing once. For these TCRs, the target antigens are not known. Source material: naive CD4+ T cells from blood. These TCRs come from a man aged 25-45 years with type 1 diabetes.

In its sample, this clone was seen a few times. V and J are TRBV5-1 and TRBJ1-3, with no clear D. The CDR3 extends over 13 amino acids. Germline V gene lookup returns CDR1 SGHRS and CDR2 YFSETQ. V gave up 1 base and J gave up 4 bases, with 6 bases separating them. CDR3 residues: CASSLNLGNTIYF. The CDR3 nucleotides are TGCGCCAGCAGCTTGAATCTGGGAAACACCATATATTTT.

This clone was recorded a few times. The rearrangement links TRBV11-2 to TRBJ2-7; D possibly corresponds to TRBD1 (5 bases). The germline V gene encodes CDR1 SGHAT and CDR2 FQNNGV. V dropped 6 bases and J dropped 3 bases, with 18 bases sitting between them. This CDR3 comprises 15 residues. CDR3 amino acids: CASRRTGSISYEQYF. CDR3 sequence (DNA): TGTGCCAGCAGACGAACAGGTTCTATAAGCTACGAGCAGTACTTC.

The chain has TRBV9 and TRBJ2-3; D is undetermined. This CDR3 comprises 13 residues. Germline CDR1 and CDR2: SGDLS and YYNGEE. Trimming took off 6 bases at V and 0 bases at J, with 8 bases between the two ends. The CDR3 is CASIPRSTDTQYF. The CDR3 coding sequence is TGTGCCAGCATCCCCCGTAGCACAGATACGCAGTATTTT.

In DNA form, the CDR3 reads TGTGCCAGCAGCACAGAGAACTATGGCTACACCTTC. It specifies CASSTENYGYTF. This chain connects TRBV2 to TRBJ1-2; no clear D. Germline-derived CDR1 and CDR2 are SNHLY and FYNNEI. V was cut by 6 bases and J by 2 bases, with 7 bases left in between. This CDR3 is built from 12 residues.

V and J are TRBV7-9 and TRBJ2-2; D not resolved. The V and J ends lost 0 bases and 7 bases respectively, with 6 bases between them. The CDR3 is 13 residues long. Per the germline V gene, CDR1 is SEHNR and CDR2 is FQNEAQ (reference sequence). CDR3 amino acids: CASSLAMVGELFF. The DNA of the CDR3 is TGTGCCAGCAGCTTAGCTATGGTCGGGGAGCTGTTTTTT. Full variable domain (rest looked up from reference TRBV7-9 and TRBJ2-2): DTGVSQNPRHKITKRGQNVTFRCDPISEHNRLYWYRQTLGQGPEFLTYFQNEAQLEKSRLLSDRFSAERPKGSFSTLEIQRTEQGDSAMYLCASSLAMVGELFFGEGSRLTVL.

This clone was detected only a few times. The chain uses TRBV5-1 and TRBJ2-1; no reliable D call. The V gene lost 0 bases and the J gene lost 4 bases, with 14 bases spanning the gap. CDR1 SGHRS and CDR2 YFSETQ come from the germline V gene. This CDR3 is built from 16 residues. DNA of the CDR3: TGCGCCAGCAGCTTGGCAGGTAACGAGAGATACAATGAGCAGTTCTTC. Residues: CASSLAGNERYNEQFF.

This clone was picked up a small number of times. This chain links TRBV11-2 with TRBJ1-5; D remains unclear. Germline V gene data show CDR1 as SGHAT and CDR2 as FQNNGV. There are 15 residues in the CDR3. V lost 0 bases and J lost 6, with 12 bases in between. The chain's CDR3 is CASSLDIAGGQPQHF. The CDR3 DNA follows: TGTGCCAGCAGCTTAGATATAGCTGGCGGTCAGCCCCAGCATTTT.

The gene calls are TRBV29-1 and TRBJ2-5; tentative D call: TRBD1 (5 bases). The ends were cut back, 4 bases at V and 1 base at J, with 13 bases in the middle. The CDR3 is made up of 14 amino acids. Germline V lookup: CDR1 SQVTM, CDR2 ANQGSEA. This CDR3 reads CSVASGPLQETQYF. Written as DNA, the CDR3 is TGCAGCGTTGCATCAGGGCCCCTCCAAGAGACCCAGTACTTC. The variable domain in full, completed from reference TRBV29-1 and TRBJ2-5, reads SAVISQKPSRDICQRGTSLTIQCQVDSQVTMMFWYRQQPGQSLTLIATANQGSEATYESGFVIDKFPISRPNLTFSTLTVSNMSPEDSSIYLCSVASGPLQETQYFGPGTRLLVL.

The chain combines TRBV6-1 with TRBJ2-7, with D perhaps TRBD1 (5 bases). The CDR3 contains 11 residues. Germline V gene sequence: CDR1 MNHNS, CDR2 SASEGT. The germline V and J ends were trimmed by 10 bases and 1 base, with 8 bases remaining between them. CDR3 protein: CATQGSYEQYF. In DNA, the CDR3 is TGTGCCACCCAGGGTTCCTACGAGCAGTACTTC.

This rearrangement joins TRBV7-8 to TRBJ2-7; 8 bases align to TRBD1. The V gene end was trimmed by 3 bases and the J gene end by 3 bases; junction bases not matched to a gene: 4. CDR3 length equals 14 residues. The germline gives CDR1 SGHVS, CDR2 FQNEAQ. CDR3 protein: CASSLGQAVYEQYF. The DNA for the CDR3 is TGTGCCAGCAGCTTGGGACAGGCAGTCTACGAGCAGTACTTC.

The V gene is TRBV30, the J gene TRBJ2-2; the D is unclear. Germline V gene data show CDR1 as GTSNPN and CDR2 as SVGIG (reference sequence). The CDR3 covers 13 residues. Trimming took off 1 base at V and 4 bases at J, with 7 bases between the two ends. The CDR3 DNA sequence: TGTGCCTGGAGTGGGATGGGCACCGGGGAGCTGTTTTTT. Its protein is CAWSGMGTGELFF.

This clone was observed a few times. The chain employs TRBV5-6 and TRBJ2-3, with a possible D match to TRBD2 (6 bases). V shed 4 bases and J shed 0 bases, with 15 bases lying between them. The germline V gene has CDR1 SGHDT and CDR2 YYEEEE. CDR3 length equals 16 residues. DNA of the CDR3: TGTGCCAGCAGCCTTGGGACTGACGCTAGCACAGATACGCAGTATTTT. Protein product: CASSLGTDASTDTQYF.

This clone was detected only a few times. The genes are TRBV5-5 and TRBJ2-3, with 7 bases aligning to TRBD1. From germline, CDR1 is SGHKS and CDR2 YYEKEE (reference sequence). V lost 4 bases, J lost 4 bases, and 6 bases stayed unmatched. CDR3 length: 14 residues. CDR3 region: CASSQGGAPDTQYF. CDR3 coding DNA: TGTGCCAGCAGCCAAGGGGGCGCGCCAGATACGCAGTATTTT.

This clone was seen a few times. The J gene is TRBJ1-6, the V gene TRBV7-2; TRBD1 matches 9 bases. This CDR3 spans 15 amino acids. The junction had 9 bases not matched to a gene; V was cut back by 6 bases and J by 9 bases. CDR1 is SGHTA and CDR2 is FQGNSA in the germline V gene. CDR3 sequence (DNA): TGTGCCAGCAGTAACACCGGGACAGGGATTTCACCCCTCCACTTT. This sequence encodes CASSNTGTGISPLHF.

This clone was counted only a few times. The chain joins TRBV30 to TRBJ2-7, with D perhaps TRBD1 or TRBD2 (5 bases each). Between the trimmed V and J ends, which lost 1 base and 4 bases, there was a span of 14 bases. Germline CDR1 is GTSNPN and CDR2 is SVGIG (reference sequence). This CDR3 spans 14 amino acids. CDR3 amino acids: CAWSGMGTVYEQYF. In nucleotides, the CDR3 is TGTGCCTGGAGTGGGATGGGGACGGTTTACGAGCAGTACTTC.

This clone has only a few counts. The chain links TRBV14 to TRBJ2-7, with a weak D call TRBD2 (6 bases). The CDR3 sequence is 16 residues long. Germline CDR1 is SGHDN and CDR2 is FVKESK. V lost 6 bases to trimming and J lost 0 bases, with 18 bases between them. This CDR3 reads CASSFGAGTASYEQYF. Here the CDR3 DNA reads TGTGCCAGCAGTTTCGGGGCGGGGACGGCCTCCTACGAGCAGTACTTC.

There are a few counts of this clone. The rearrangement uses TRBV5-4 and TRBJ2-3, with D unclear. Germline CDR1 SGHNT, CDR2 YYREEE (reference sequence). With 4 bases removed from V and 2 bases from J, the gap between germline ends came to 8 bases. The CDR3 sequence is 13 residues long. In nucleotides, the CDR3 is TGTGCCAGCAGCACCACTTTCACAGATACGCAGTATTTT. It codes for CASSTTFTDTQYF.

The table lists this clone with a count of one. The gene calls are TRBV6-6 and TRBJ1-2; D gene unclear. The CDR3 is 13 residues long. The germline V and J ends were trimmed by 5 bases and 3 bases, with 10 bases remaining between them. Germline values: CDR1 MNHNY, CDR2 SVGAGI (reference sequence). CDR3 sequence reads: CASSAGVDYGYTF. Written as DNA, the CDR3 is TGTGCCAGCAGTGCAGGTGTGGACTATGGCTACACCTTC.

This clone was counted a few times. CDR3 sequence (DNA): TGTGCCAGCAGCGTAGGGGGGAATGGCTACACCTTC. It is translated as CASSVGGNGYTF. This chain connects TRBV9 to TRBJ1-2, with D tentatively TRBD1 (5 bases). Trimming pared 0 bases from V and 6 bases from J, leaving 6 bases between. CDR3 length: 12 amino acids. Germline V gene lookup returns CDR1 SGDLS and CDR2 YYNGEE.

The rearrangement uses TRBV5-1 and TRBJ2-3, with no clear D. Trimming stripped 4 bases from V and 0 bases from J, with 9 bases between. Germline V lookup: CDR1 SGHRS, CDR2 YFSETQ. The CDR3 is made up of 14 amino acids. CDR3: CASSPAASTDTQYF. CDR3 in DNA: TGCGCCAGCAGCCCAGCCGCTAGCACAGATACGCAGTATTTT.

On this clone: A single base separates this from a much larger clone, so it may be a read error. V gene TRBV11-1 combines with J gene TRBJ2-5; D not certain. The CDR3 consists of 11 residues. V was shortened by 1 base and J by 4 bases, with 1 base between the two germline ends. Germline assignment: CDR1 SGHAT and CDR2 FQDESV (reference sequence). The chain's CDR3 is CASSLGETQYF. CDR3 nucleotide sequence: TGTGCCAGCAGCTTAGGAGAGACCCAGTACTTC. The full variable domain, rest sourced from reference TRBV11-1 and TRBJ2-5, is EAEVAQSPRYKITEKSQAVAFWCDPISGHATLYWYRQILGQGPELLVQFQDESVVDDSQLPKDRFSAERLKGVDSTLKIQPAELGDSAMYLCASSLGETQYFGPGTRLLVL.

This clone was counted a few times. The chain has TRBV4-3 and TRBJ2-1; no firm D call. Germline-derived CDR1 and CDR2 are LGHNA and YSLEER. Deletions cut 0 bases from V and 12 bases from J, with 9 bases between. The CDR3 is 12 residues long. The chain's CDR3 is CASSQDFRGQFF. The CDR3 DNA reads as TGCGCCAGCAGCCAAGATTTTCGTGGGCAGTTCTTC.

This clone was observed a few times. One junction end disagrees with the germline gene, perhaps due to a read error. This rearrangement joins TRBV2 to TRBJ1-1, with a possible D match to TRBD1 (5 bases). CDR1 SNHLY and CDR2 FYNNEI come from the germline V gene. This CDR3 has 13 residues. In DNA, the CDR3 is TGTGCCAGCAATGAAGGGACGAACACTGAAGCTTTCTTT. Its translation: CASNEGTNTEAFF.